Below, 18 T cell receptor beta chains from the same sample are listed, as sequenced in a study of blood T cell repertoires in COVID-19. The method was immunoSEQ multiplex PCR; TCRdb's version includes in-frame clones alone and lacks a portion of them. The profile shows over 80,000 clones, 86% of them singletons. Sequenced sample: peripheral blood. All receptors come from a man aged 50 or older with acute or convalescent COVID-19.

In its sample, this clone was seen a few times. The V and J genes are TRBV3-1 (or the pseudogene TRBV3-2) and TRBJ1-1; 7 nucleotides match TRBD1. The CDR3 has 13 residues. The junction had 6 bases not matched to a gene; V was cut back by 6 bases and J by 5 bases. The germline V gene encodes CDR1 LGHDT and CDR2 YNNKEL (reference sequence). The CDR3 DNA sequence: TGTGCCAGCAGGGCGACAGGGTGGACTGAAGCTTTCTTT. It is translated as CASRATGWTEAFF.

The chain recombines TRBV12-3 or TRBV12-4 with TRBJ1-5; a weak D match, TRBD1 (6 bases). The length of the CDR3 is 13 residues. Between the trimmed V and J ends, which lost 8 bases and 3 bases, there was a span of 11 bases. CDR3 in amino acids: CASSLGANQPQHF. The CDR3 DNA follows: TGTGCCAGCTCCTTGGGGGCCAATCAGCCCCAGCATTTT.

The gene calls are TRBV5-1 and TRBJ2-3, with D possibly being TRBD1 (6 bases). V lost 0 bases and J 4 bases, leaving 12 bases between the germline ends. The CDR3 is 15 residues long. Per the germline V gene, CDR1 is SGHRS and CDR2 is YFSETQ. The CDR3 reads CASSLEAGVADTQYF. DNA for the CDR3: TGCGCCAGCAGCTTGGAAGCAGGGGTGGCAGATACGCAGTATTTT.

In nucleotides, the CDR3 is TGTGCCAGCAGCCAATCCTCCGGGGGCTCTGGGGCCAACGTCCTGACTTTC. Residues: CASSQSSGGSGANVLTF. The rearrangement links TRBV4-2 to TRBJ2-6; D perhaps matches TRBD2 (6 bases). The CDR3 loop spans 17 amino acids. The V end lost 2 bases, the J end lost 0 bases, and 11 bases lay between the germline ends. Germline loops: CDR1 LGHNA, CDR2 YNFKEQ.

The chain links TRBV12-3 or TRBV12-4 to TRBJ1-1, with D perhaps matching TRBD1 (5 bases). The CDR3 runs to 13 residues. With 8 bases removed from V and 2 bases from J, the gap between germline ends came to 12 bases. The CDR3 sequence is CASSAGPNTEAFF. DNA of the CDR3: TGTGCCAGCTCGGCAGGGCCCAACACTGAAGCTTTCTTT.

The V gene is TRBV5-4, the J gene TRBJ1-1, with TRBD1 as a possible D gene (6 bases). Germline CDR1 is SGHNT and CDR2 is YYREEE (reference sequence). CDR3 length equals 14 residues. Trimming shortened V by 5 bases and J by 1 base, and 12 bases separated the two germline ends. The CDR3 here is CASSIGQRNTEAFF. The CDR3 nucleotides are TGTGCCAGCAGTATTGGACAGAGGAACACTGAAGCTTTCTTT.

The CDR3 here is CATSGGSSYNEQFF. The CDR3 bases are TGTGCCACCTCAGGTGGGAGCTCCTACAATGAGCAGTTCTTC. This chain uses TRBV24-1 with TRBJ2-1; possible D gene TRBD2, 5 bases. Trimming stripped 9 bases from V and 0 bases from J, with 11 bases between. The CDR3 loop spans 14 amino acids. Germline CDR1 KGHDR, CDR2 SFDVKD.

This clone was detected only once. The chain has TRBV14 and TRBJ1-2; D is unclear. Germline V lookup: CDR1 SGHDN, CDR2 FVKESK. V lost 4 bases and J lost 2, with 14 bases in between. The CDR3 is made up of 15 amino acids. CDR3 sequence: CASSPPGNQNYGYTF. DNA for the CDR3: TGTGCCAGCAGCCCTCCGGGAAACCAGAACTATGGCTACACCTTC.

This clone is a singleton in its sample. The V gene is TRBV5-8, the J gene TRBJ2-5; D remains unclear. V dropped 0 bases and J dropped 5 bases, with 8 bases sitting between them. CDR3 size: 13 residues. Germline V gene data show CDR1 as SGHTS and CDR2 as YDEGEE. The CDR3 protein is CASSLDSRETQYF. The CDR3 coding sequence is TGTGCCAGCAGCTTGGACAGTAGGGAGACCCAGTACTTC.

The chain recombines TRBV14 with TRBJ2-7; TRBD2 matches at 8 bases. Trimming at V came to 7 bases and at J to 0 bases, leaving 8 bases not matched to a gene. The CDR3 loop spans 15 amino acids. CDR1 SGHDN and CDR2 FVKESK come from the germline V gene. In DNA, the CDR3 is TGTGCCAGCAAAGCGACAAGCGGGAGCTCCTACGAGCAGTACTTC. Its protein is CASKATSGSSYEQYF.

This clone is a singleton in its sample. The rearrangement links TRBV2 to TRBJ2-1; 10 nucleotides match TRBD2. CDR1 SNHLY and CDR2 FYNNEI come from the germline V gene. CDR3 length equals 16 residues. Trimming took 6 bases from V and 7 from J; bases not matched to a gene: 12. The CDR3 sequence is CASRKELAGPRNEQFF. The CDR3 DNA follows: TGTGCCAGCAGGAAAGAACTAGCGGGGCCGCGAAATGAGCAGTTCTTC. The entire variable domain, with the rest obtained from reference TRBV2 and TRBJ2-1, is as follows: EPEVTQTPSHQVTQMGQEVILRCVPISNHLYFYWYRQILGQKVEFLVSFYNNEISEKSEIFDDQFSVERPDGSNFTLKIRSTKLEDSAMYFCASRKELAGPRNEQFFGPGTRLTVL.

V and J are TRBV20-1 and TRBJ1-1; unclear D gene. V was shortened by 5 bases and J by 4 bases, with 5 bases between the two germline ends. Germline V CDR1 and CDR2: DFQATT, SNEGSKA (reference sequence). This CDR3 spans 10 amino acids. The CDR3 sequence is CSAFGTEAFF. Written as DNA, the CDR3 is TGCAGTGCTTTCGGCACTGAAGCTTTCTTT.

The chain employs TRBV19 and TRBJ1-2; D is unclear. Germline lookup yields CDR1 LNHDA and CDR2 SQIVND (reference sequence). V lost 7 bases and J 4 bases, leaving 13 bases between the germline ends. The CDR3 spans 13 residues. The CDR3 DNA reads as TGTGCCAGTAAATTTAGTGCCGGCTATGGCTACACCTTC. This translates into CASKFSAGYGYTF.

V gene TRBV18 combines with J gene TRBJ2-1, with 12 bases identical to TRBD1. The germline CDR1 and CDR2 sequences are KGHSH and LQKENI. Germline trimming cut 4 bases from V and 8 bases from J; bases unmatched to any gene: 6. The CDR3 has 15 residues. The CDR3 protein is CASSRWDRGLYEQFF. CDR3 coding DNA: TGTGCCAGCTCACGTTGGGACAGGGGGCTGTATGAGCAGTTCTTC.

V usage is TRBV3-1 (or the pseudogene TRBV3-2) and J usage is TRBJ2-7, with D perhaps matching TRBD2 (5 bases). Trimming stripped 1 base from V and 5 bases from J, with 18 bases between. Per germline, CDR1 LGHDT and CDR2 YNNKEL (reference sequence). This CDR3 region has 16 residues. The CDR3 nucleotides are TGTGCCAGCAGCCAAGGGGTTGGACTCAGTAGGCACGAGCAGTACTTC. Protein: CASSQGVGLSRHEQYF.

This chain connects TRBV19 to TRBJ2-6; 7 bases map to TRBD1. The CDR3 spans 16 residues. V lost 5 bases to trimming and J lost 3 bases; unmatched junction nucleotides: 7. Germline V gene data show CDR1 as LNHDA and CDR2 as SQIVND (reference sequence). CDR3 residues: CASSPGTAFGANVLTF. As DNA, the CDR3 is TGTGCCAGTAGTCCCGGGACAGCTTTTGGGGCCAACGTCCTGACTTTC.

The genes are TRBV11-2 and TRBJ2-7; 8 positions match TRBD2. After removal of 1 base from V and 1 base from J, the junction contained 0 bases not matched to a gene. Germline V lookup: CDR1 SGHAT, CDR2 FQNNGV. This CDR3 is 14 amino acids long. CDR3 DNA: TGTGCCAGCAGCTTAGTAGCGGGATCCTACGAGCAGTACTTC. This sequence encodes CASSLVAGSYEQYF.

CDR3 residues: CASRTTSGKDTQYF. The CDR3 DNA sequence: TGTGCCAGCAGGACGACTAGCGGGAAAGATACGCAGTATTTT. The V call is TRBV2, the J call TRBJ2-3, with TRBD2 matching 11 bases. V was pared by 6 bases and J by 5 bases, with 4 bases of the junction left unmatched. This CDR3 is 14 amino acids long. The germline CDR1 and CDR2 sequences are SNHLY and FYNNEI.